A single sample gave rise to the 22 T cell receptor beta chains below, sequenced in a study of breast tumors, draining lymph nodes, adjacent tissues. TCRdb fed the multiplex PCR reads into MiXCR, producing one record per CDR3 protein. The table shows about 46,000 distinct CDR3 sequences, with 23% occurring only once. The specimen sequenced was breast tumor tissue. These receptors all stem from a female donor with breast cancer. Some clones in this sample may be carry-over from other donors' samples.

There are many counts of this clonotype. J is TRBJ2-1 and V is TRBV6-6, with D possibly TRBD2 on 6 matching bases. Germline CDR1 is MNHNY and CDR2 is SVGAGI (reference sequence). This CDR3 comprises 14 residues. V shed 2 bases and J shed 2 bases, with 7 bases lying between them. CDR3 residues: CASSYGGTYNEQFF. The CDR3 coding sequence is TGTGCCAGCAGTTACGGCGGGACCTACAATGAGCAGTTCTTC.

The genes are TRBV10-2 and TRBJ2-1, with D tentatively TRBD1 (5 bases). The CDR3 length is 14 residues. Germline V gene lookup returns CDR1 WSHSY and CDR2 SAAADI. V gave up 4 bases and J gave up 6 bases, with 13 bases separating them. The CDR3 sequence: CASSAPHRGNEQFF. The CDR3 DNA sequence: TGCGCCAGCAGTGCCCCTCATAGGGGCAATGAGCAGTTCTTC.

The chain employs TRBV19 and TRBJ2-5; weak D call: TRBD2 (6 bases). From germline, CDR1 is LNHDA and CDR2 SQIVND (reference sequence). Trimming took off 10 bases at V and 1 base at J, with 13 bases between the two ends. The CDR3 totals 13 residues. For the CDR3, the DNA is TGTGCCACGCAGGACGGGGGCCAAGAGACCCAGTACTTC. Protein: CATQDGGQETQYF.

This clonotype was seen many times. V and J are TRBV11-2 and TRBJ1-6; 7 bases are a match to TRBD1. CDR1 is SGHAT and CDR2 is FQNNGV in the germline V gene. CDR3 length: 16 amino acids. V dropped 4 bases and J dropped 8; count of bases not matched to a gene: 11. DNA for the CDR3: TGTGCCAGCAGCTCACTACGGACAGGCTCGGATTCACCCCTCCACTTT. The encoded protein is CASSSLRTGSDSPLHF.

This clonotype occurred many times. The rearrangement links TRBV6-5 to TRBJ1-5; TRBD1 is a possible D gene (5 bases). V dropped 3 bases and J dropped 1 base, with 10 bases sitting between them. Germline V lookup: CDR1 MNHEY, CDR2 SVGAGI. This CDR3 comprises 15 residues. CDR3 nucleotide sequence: TGTGCCAGCAGTTATGGCCAGGGCAGCAATCAGCCCCAGCATTTT. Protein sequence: CASSYGQGSNQPQHF.

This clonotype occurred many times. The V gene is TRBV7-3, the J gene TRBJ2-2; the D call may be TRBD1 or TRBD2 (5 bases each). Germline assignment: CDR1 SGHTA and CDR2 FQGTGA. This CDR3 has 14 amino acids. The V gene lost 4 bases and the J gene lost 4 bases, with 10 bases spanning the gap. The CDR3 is CASSSGDLTGELFF. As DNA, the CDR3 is TGTGCCAGCAGCTCCGGGGACCTCACCGGGGAGCTGTTTTTT.

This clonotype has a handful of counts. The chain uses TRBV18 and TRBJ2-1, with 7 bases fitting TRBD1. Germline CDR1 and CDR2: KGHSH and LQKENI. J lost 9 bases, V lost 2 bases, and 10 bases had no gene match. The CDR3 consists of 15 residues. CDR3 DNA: TGTGCCAGCTCACCAAATTACAGGGGTCAGGGTGAGCAGTTCTTC. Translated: CASSPNYRGQGEQFF.

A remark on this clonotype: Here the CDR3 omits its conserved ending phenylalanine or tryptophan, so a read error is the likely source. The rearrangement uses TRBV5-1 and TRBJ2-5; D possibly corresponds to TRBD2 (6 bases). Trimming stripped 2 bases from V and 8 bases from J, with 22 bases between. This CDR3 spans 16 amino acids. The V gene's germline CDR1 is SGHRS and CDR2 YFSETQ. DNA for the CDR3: TGCGCCAGCAGCTTCAACTACCGGGACCCCGGGAGAACCCAGTACCTC. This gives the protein CASSFNYRDPGRTQYL.

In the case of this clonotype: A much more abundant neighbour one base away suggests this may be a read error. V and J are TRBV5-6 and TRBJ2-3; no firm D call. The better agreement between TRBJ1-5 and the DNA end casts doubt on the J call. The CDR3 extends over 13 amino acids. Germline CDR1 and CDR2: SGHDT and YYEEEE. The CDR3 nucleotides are TGTGCCAGCAGCAACGGGCCTACGCATACGCAGCATTTT. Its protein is CASSNGPTHTQHF.

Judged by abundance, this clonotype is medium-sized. The CDR3 here is CASKTVKETQYF. CDR3 coding DNA: TGTGCCAGCAAGACAGTAAAAGAGACCCAGTACTTC. The chain recombines TRBV28 with TRBJ2-5; the D gene is possibly TRBD1 (5 bases). The germline CDR1 and CDR2 sequences are MDHEN and SYDVKM. The CDR3 has 12 residues. The V gene lost 7 bases and the J gene lost 3 bases, with 9 bases spanning the gap.

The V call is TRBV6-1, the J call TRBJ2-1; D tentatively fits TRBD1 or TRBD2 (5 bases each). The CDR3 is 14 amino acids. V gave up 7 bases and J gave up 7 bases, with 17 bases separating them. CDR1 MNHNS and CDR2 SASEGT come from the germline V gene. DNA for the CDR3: TGTGCCAGCACCTCTTGGGGGAGACAAAATGAGCAGTTCTTC. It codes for CASTSWGRQNEQFF.

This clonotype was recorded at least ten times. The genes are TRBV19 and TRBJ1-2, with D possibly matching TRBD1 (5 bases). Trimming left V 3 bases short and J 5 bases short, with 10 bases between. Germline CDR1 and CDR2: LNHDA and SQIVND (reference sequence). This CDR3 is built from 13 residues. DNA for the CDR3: TGTGCCAGTAGTATCGAGGGGCTATATGGCTACACCTTC. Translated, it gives CASSIEGLYGYTF.

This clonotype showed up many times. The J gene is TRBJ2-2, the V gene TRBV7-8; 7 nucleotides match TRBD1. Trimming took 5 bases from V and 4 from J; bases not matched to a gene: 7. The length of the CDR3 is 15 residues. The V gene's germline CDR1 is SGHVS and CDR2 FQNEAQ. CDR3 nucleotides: TGTGCCAGCAGCCTTCAGGGACAGACCACCGGGGAGCTGTTTTTT. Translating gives CASSLQGQTTGELFF.

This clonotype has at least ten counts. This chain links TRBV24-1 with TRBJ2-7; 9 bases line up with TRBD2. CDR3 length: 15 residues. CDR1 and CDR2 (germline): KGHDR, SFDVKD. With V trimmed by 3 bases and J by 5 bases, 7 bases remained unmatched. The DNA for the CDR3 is TGTGCCACCAGTGATCCCGGGACTAGCCGACACGAGCAGTACTTC. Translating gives CATSDPGTSRHEQYF.

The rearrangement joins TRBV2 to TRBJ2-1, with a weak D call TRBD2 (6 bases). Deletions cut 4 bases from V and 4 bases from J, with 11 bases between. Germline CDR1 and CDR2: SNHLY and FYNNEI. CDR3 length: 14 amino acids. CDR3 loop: CASSAGTLYNEQFF. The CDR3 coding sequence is TGTGCCAGCAGTGCCGGGACTTTATACAATGAGCAGTTCTTC.

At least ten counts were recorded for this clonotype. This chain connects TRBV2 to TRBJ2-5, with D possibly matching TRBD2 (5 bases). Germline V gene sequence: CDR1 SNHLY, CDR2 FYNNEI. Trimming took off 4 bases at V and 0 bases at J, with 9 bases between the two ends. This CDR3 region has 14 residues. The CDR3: CASSAGGYQETQYF. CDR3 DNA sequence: TGTGCCAGCAGTGCGGGCGGGTACCAAGAGACCCAGTACTTC. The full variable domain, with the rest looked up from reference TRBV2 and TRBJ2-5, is EPEVTQTPSHQVTQMGQEVILRCVPISNHLYFYWYRQILGQKVEFLVSFYNNEISEKSEIFDDQFSVERPDGSNFTLKIRSTKLEDSAMYFCASSAGGYQETQYFGPGTRLLVL.

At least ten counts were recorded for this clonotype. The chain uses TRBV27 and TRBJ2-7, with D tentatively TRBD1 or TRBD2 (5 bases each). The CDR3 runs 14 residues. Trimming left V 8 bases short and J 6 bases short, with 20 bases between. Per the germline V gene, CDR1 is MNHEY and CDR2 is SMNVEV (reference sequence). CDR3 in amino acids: CASQTIQGSGEQYF. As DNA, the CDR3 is TGTGCCAGCCAGACGATCCAGGGAAGCGGCGAGCAGTACTTC.

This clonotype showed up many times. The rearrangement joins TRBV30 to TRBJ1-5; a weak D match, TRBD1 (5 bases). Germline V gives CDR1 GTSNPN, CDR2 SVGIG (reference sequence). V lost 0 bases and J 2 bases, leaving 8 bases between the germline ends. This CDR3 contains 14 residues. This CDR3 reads CAWSVQGGNQPQHF. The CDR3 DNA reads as TGTGCCTGGAGTGTACAAGGGGGCAATCAGCCCCAGCATTTT.

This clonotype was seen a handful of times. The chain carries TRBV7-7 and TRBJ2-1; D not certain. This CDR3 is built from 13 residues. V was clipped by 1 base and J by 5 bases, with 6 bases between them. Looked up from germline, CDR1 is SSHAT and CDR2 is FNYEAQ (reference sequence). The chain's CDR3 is CASSLGSHNEQFF. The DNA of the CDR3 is TGTGCCAGCAGCTTAGGCAGCCACAATGAGCAGTTCTTC.

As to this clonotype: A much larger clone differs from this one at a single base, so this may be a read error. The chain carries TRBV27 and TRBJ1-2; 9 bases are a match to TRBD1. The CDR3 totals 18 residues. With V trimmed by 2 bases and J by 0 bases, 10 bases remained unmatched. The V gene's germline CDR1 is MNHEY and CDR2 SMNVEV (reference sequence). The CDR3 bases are TGTGCCAGCAGTTTACTCAGACAGGGGGTCGGCTCTAACTATGGCTACACCTTC. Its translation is CASSLLRQGVGSNYGYTF.

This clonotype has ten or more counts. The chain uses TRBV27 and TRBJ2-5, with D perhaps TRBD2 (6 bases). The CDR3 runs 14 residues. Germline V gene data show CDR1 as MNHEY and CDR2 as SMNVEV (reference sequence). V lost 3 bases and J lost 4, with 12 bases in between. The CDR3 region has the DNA TGTGCCAGCAGTTTCGGCGGGACGAGAGAGACCCAGTACTTC. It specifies CASSFGGTRETQYF.

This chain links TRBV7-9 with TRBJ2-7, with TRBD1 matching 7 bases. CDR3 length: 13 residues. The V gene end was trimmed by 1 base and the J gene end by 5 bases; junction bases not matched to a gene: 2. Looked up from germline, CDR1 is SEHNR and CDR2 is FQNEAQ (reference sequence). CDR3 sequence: CASSLEQGDEQYF. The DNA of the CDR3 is TGTGCCAGCAGCTTAGAGCAGGGGGACGAGCAGTACTTC.